The rows below give T cell receptor beta chains drawn from one sample of a study of T cells in Graves' hyperthyroidism and ophthalmopathy. Each CDR3 protein is one row after TCRdb ran MiXCR on the multiplex PCR reads. The sample yields 470,000 or so distinct CDR3 sequences, 20% seen once. Specimen: blood. All receptors come from a young man with Graves' hyperthyroidism. Both conserved end residues are part of each CDR3. The order of the fields is CDR3 DNA, CDR3 protein, V gene, D gene, J gene, clone size. A D gene is named only where the DNA matches it firmly. Size is stated for part of the rows, as once, few or many counts, or as a class when the clone is expanded.

CDR3nt: TGTGCCAGCAGCCACGGACAGTTCCGAAACACCATATATTTT
CDR3aa: CASSHGQFRNTIYF
v_gene: TRBV3-1
d_gene: NA
j_gene: TRBJ1-3
abundance: NA

CDR3nt: TGCGCCAGCAGCCCACGGACAGGAGATAGCGGGGGTCGCTCCTACGAGCAGTACTTC
CDR3aa: CASSPRTGDSGGRSYEQYF
v_gene: TRBV5-1
d_gene: TRBD2
j_gene: TRBJ2-7
abundance: few

CDR3nt: TGTGCCAGCAGTACCCTACCGGGATCCTACGAGCAGTACTTC
CDR3aa: CASSTLPGSYEQYF
v_gene: TRBV6-2/TRBV6-3
d_gene: NA
j_gene: TRBJ2-7
abundance: few

CDR3nt: TGTGCCAGCAGTGTAGGGACGGCGGTCTACGAGCAGTACTTC
CDR3aa: CASSVGTAVYEQYF
v_gene: TRBV6-1
d_gene: NA
j_gene: TRBJ2-7
abundance: many

CDR3nt: TGTGCCATCAGTGCGGGACAGGGACTAGCGGGGGGACAAGAGACCCAGTACTTC
CDR3aa: CAISAGQGLAGGQETQYF
v_gene: TRBV10-3
d_gene: TRBD2
j_gene: TRBJ2-5
abundance: few

CDR3nt: TGTGCCAGCAGATCCGGGGACCTCTCTGGAAACACCATATATTTT
CDR3aa: CASRSGDLSGNTIYF
v_gene: TRBV28
d_gene: NA
j_gene: TRBJ1-3
abundance: many

CDR3nt: TGTGCCAGCAGTTTAGGGCCGGGGCGGGGGGCTGGGGAGACCCAGTACTTC
CDR3aa: CASSLGPGRGAGETQYF
v_gene: TRBV12-3/TRBV12-4
d_gene: TRBD2
j_gene: TRBJ2-5
abundance: many

CDR3nt: TGTGCCAGCACCGGGACTAGCCGGAACACCGGGGAGCTGTTTTTT
CDR3aa: CASTGTSRNTGELFF
v_gene: TRBV28
d_gene: TRBD2
j_gene: TRBJ2-2
abundance: few

CDR3nt: TGTGCCAGCAGCCCCCCCGGAACGCCGAACCAAGAGACCCAGTACTTC
CDR3aa: CASSPPGTPNQETQYF
v_gene: TRBV28
d_gene: NA
j_gene: TRBJ2-5
abundance: many

CDR3nt: TGCAGTGCTATTCCGGGACTAGCGGGAAAAGAAGAGACCCAGTACTTC
CDR3aa: CSAIPGLAGKEETQYF
v_gene: TRBV20-1
d_gene: TRBD2
j_gene: TRBJ2-5
abundance: NA

CDR3nt: TGTGCCAGCAGTACCCAGGGAGGTAGCAATCAGCCCCAGCATTTT
CDR3aa: CASSTQGGSNQPQHF
v_gene: TRBV28
d_gene: NA
j_gene: TRBJ1-5
abundance: many

CDR3nt: TGTGCCAGCCCTACATTAAGGGATGGTGGCTACACCTTC
CDR3aa: CASPTLRDGGYTF
v_gene: TRBV5-6
d_gene: NA
j_gene: TRBJ1-2
abundance: few

CDR3nt: TGTGCCAGCAGTTCGTCCCTCCGGACAGAAGAGACCCAGTACTTC
CDR3aa: CASSSSLRTEETQYF
v_gene: TRBV6-5
d_gene: NA
j_gene: TRBJ2-5
abundance: many

CDR3nt: TGTGCCAGCACCGTCACACCGGGACACCTCTCTGAAGCTTTCTTT
CDR3aa: CASTVTPGHLSEAFF
v_gene: TRBV5-6
d_gene: NA
j_gene: TRBJ1-1
abundance: many

CDR3nt: TGCAGCGTTGAAGACAGGGGGCGGTACGAGCAGTACTTC
CDR3aa: CSVEDRGRYEQYF
v_gene: TRBV29-1
d_gene: TRBD1
j_gene: TRBJ2-7
abundance: many

CDR3nt: TGTGCCAGTAGTATCAGCACCCAAGAGACCCAGTACTTC
CDR3aa: CASSISTQETQYF
v_gene: TRBV19
d_gene: NA
j_gene: TRBJ2-5
abundance: many

CDR3nt: TGCAGTGCTAGGGAGGGGGGCCCGAACACTGAAGCTTTCTTT
CDR3aa: CSAREGGPNTEAFF
v_gene: TRBV20-1
d_gene: NA
j_gene: TRBJ1-1
abundance: few

CDR3nt: TGTGCCAGCAGTCCGGGACAGGGAACGGGAGAGACCCAGTACTTC
CDR3aa: CASSPGQGTGETQYF
v_gene: TRBV12-3/TRBV12-4
d_gene: TRBD1
j_gene: TRBJ2-5
abundance: NA

CDR3nt: TGTGCCAGCACCCTACTACAGCAGGGGCCAACTATCGGCTACACCTTC
CDR3aa: CASTLLQQGPTIGYTF
v_gene: TRBV12-3/TRBV12-4
d_gene: NA
j_gene: TRBJ1-2
abundance: NA

CDR3nt: TGTGCCAGCAGGGGGGGACAGGGGAATCAAGAGACCCAGTACTTC
CDR3aa: CASRGGQGNQETQYF
v_gene: TRBV6-1
d_gene: TRBD1
j_gene: TRBJ2-5
abundance: many

CDR3nt: TGTGCCAGCAGTTACGACAGGGTTTGGGAGCTGTTTTTT
CDR3aa: CASSYDRVWELFF
v_gene: TRBV6-5
d_gene: TRBD1
j_gene: TRBJ2-2
abundance: many

CDR3nt: TGTGCCAGCACCAAAGAGGGTGGCAGAGGGAACATTCAGTACTTC
CDR3aa: CASTKEGGRGNIQYF
v_gene: TRBV2
d_gene: NA
j_gene: TRBJ2-4
abundance: many